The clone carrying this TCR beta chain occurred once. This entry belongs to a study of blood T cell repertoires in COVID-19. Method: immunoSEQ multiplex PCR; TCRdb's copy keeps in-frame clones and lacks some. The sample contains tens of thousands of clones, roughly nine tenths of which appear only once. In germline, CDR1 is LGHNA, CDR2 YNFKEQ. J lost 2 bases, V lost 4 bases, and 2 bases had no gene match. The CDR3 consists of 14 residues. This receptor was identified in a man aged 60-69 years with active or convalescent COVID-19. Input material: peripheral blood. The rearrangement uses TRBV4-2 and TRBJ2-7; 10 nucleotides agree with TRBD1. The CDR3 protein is CASSLGQGTYEQYF. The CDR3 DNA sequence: TGTGCCAGCAGCCTGGGACAGGGGACCTACGAGCAGTACTTC.